A single sample is the source of the 18 T cell receptor beta chains below, sequenced in a study of T cells in Graves' hyperthyroidism and ophthalmopathy. What was amplified from RNA transcripts were TCR beta CDR3 regions. The HTBI primer set was used in a first-round RT-PCR of the TCR CDR3. TCRdb processed the multiplex PCR reads anew with MiXCR; each CDR3 protein has one entry. The repertoire holds 300,000 to 350,000 distinct CDR3 sequences, with over 15% as singletons. The sample taken for sequencing was blood. The source is a man aged 30 to 39 with Graves' hyperthyroidism.

This clonotype was picked up many times. The chain is built from TRBV19 and TRBJ1-1; D is unclear. Germline CDR1 LNHDA, CDR2 SQIVND (reference sequence). The CDR3 runs to 14 residues. V lost 3 bases and J 0 bases, leaving 8 bases between the germline ends. The CDR3: CASSIQSMNTEAFF. CDR3 DNA sequence: TGTGCCAGTAGTATTCAGAGCATGAACACTGAAGCTTTCTTT.

Only a few counts were recorded for this clonotype. V gene TRBV10-3 combines with J gene TRBJ2-7; D may correspond to TRBD1 or TRBD2 (5 bases each). Between the trimmed V and J ends, which lost 8 bases and 4 bases, there was a span of 15 bases. CDR3 length: 13 amino acids. The germline gives CDR1 ENHRY, CDR2 SYGVKD. CDR3 amino acids: CAIGKGPGYEQYF. The CDR3 nucleotides read TGTGCCATCGGTAAGGGACCCGGGTACGAGCAGTACTTC.

The rearrangement uses TRBV20-1 and TRBJ2-7; 7 bases map to TRBD1. The CDR3 covers 15 residues. The germline V gene has CDR1 DFQATT and CDR2 SNEGSKA (reference sequence). Unmatched junction bases numbered 9, after V lost 0 bases and J lost 4 bases. The CDR3 here is CSARDLTGDMYEQYF. CDR3 nucleotide sequence: TGCAGTGCTAGAGATCTAACAGGGGATATGTACGAGCAGTACTTC.

The rearrangement links TRBV27 to TRBJ2-7; 7 bases match TRBD2. The CDR3 runs to 14 residues. The germline V gene has CDR1 MNHEY and CDR2 SMNVEV (reference sequence). Germline trimming cut 2 bases from V and 2 bases from J; bases unmatched to any gene: 3. CDR3 amino acids: CASSLKAGAYEQYF. CDR3 nucleotide sequence: TGTGCCAGCAGTTTAAAGGCGGGAGCCTACGAGCAGTACTTC.

About this clonotype itself: One end of the junction is discordant with germline, which a read error may explain. The J gene is TRBJ2-3, the V gene TRBV11-1; D gene uncertain. Germline-derived CDR1 and CDR2 are SGHAT and FQDESV (reference sequence). The CDR3 runs to 13 residues. CDR3 loop: CASCLGSTDTQYF. Written as DNA, the CDR3 is TGTGCCAGCTGCTTAGGTTCCACAGATACGCAGTATTTT.

This clonotype was counted between two and nine times. This chain connects TRBV12-5 to TRBJ2-7; D is possibly TRBD2 (7 bases). Germline V CDR1 and CDR2: LGHNT, FRNRAP. The CDR3 extends over 15 amino acids. Trimming stripped 0 bases from V and 6 bases from J, with 15 bases between. The CDR3 loop reads CASGLVGGAVPEQYF. The DNA for the CDR3 is TGTGCTAGTGGTTTGGTAGGGGGGGCCGTGCCCGAGCAGTACTTC.

This chain links TRBV7-9 with TRBJ1-1; a possible D gene is TRBD1 (6 bases). The CDR3 is made up of 14 amino acids. Germline assignment: CDR1 SEHNR and CDR2 FQNEAQ (reference sequence). Trimming took off 1 base at V and 1 base at J, with 7 bases between the two ends. CDR3 in amino acids: CASSLGQANTEAFF. The DNA of the CDR3 is TGTGCCAGCAGCTTAGGACAGGCGAACACTGAAGCTTTCTTT.

In this sample, this clonotype turned up a few times. This sequence joins TRBV19 and TRBJ1-5, with TRBD1 matching over 10 bases. This CDR3 is built from 17 residues. CDR1 and CDR2 (germline): LNHDA, SQIVND (reference sequence). J lost 4 bases, V lost 3 bases, and 9 bases had no gene match. As DNA, the CDR3 is TGTGCCAGTAGTATCAGGGACAGGGGTCTGAGAAATCAGCCCCAGCATTTT. Translating it yields CASSIRDRGLRNQPQHF.

V usage is TRBV11-2 and J usage is TRBJ1-1; D not resolved. The CDR3 covers 12 residues. V was trimmed by 5 bases and J by 6 bases, leaving 10 bases between them. The germline gives CDR1 SGHAT, CDR2 FQNNGV. The DNA of the CDR3 is TGTGCCAGCAGCCAAGCGTTCCCTGAAGCTTTCTTT. Protein sequence: CASSQAFPEAFF.

At least ten counts were recorded for this clonotype. This chain's CDR3 is CASSAVTGGNEKLFF. The CDR3 region has the DNA TGTGCCAGCAGTGCAGTGACAGGGGGCAACGAAAAACTGTTTTTT. V gene TRBV12-3 or TRBV12-4 combines with J gene TRBJ1-4; 10 bases align to TRBD1. The CDR3 loop spans 15 amino acids. V lost 5 bases, J lost 8 bases, and 8 bases stayed unmatched.

Ten or more counts support this clonotype. V is TRBV20-1 and J is TRBJ2-3; possible D gene TRBD1, 6 bases. V dropped 3 bases and J dropped 2 bases, with 18 bases sitting between them. The CDR3 covers 16 residues. Germline lookup yields CDR1 DFQATT and CDR2 SNEGSKA (reference sequence). CDR3 coding DNA: TGCAGTGCTAGTTCGAGGGGGTTACTTACCACAGATACGCAGTATTTT. This sequence encodes CSASSRGLLTTDTQYF.

With regard to this clonotype: One end of the junction is discordant with germline, which a read error may explain. The chain combines TRBV2 with TRBJ2-1; D possibly corresponds to TRBD2 (5 bases). The germline CDR1 and CDR2 sequences are SNHLY and FYNNEI. The CDR3 is made up of 18 amino acids. The CDR3 region is CASSEAAYGLAVYNEQFF. CDR3 DNA: TGCGCCAGCAGTGAAGCGGCCTACGGCCTCGCGGTCTACAATGAGCAGTTCTTC.

This clonotype has at least ten counts. This chain links TRBV30 with TRBJ2-1; D possibly corresponds to TRBD2 (5 bases). Germline V CDR1 and CDR2: GTSNPN, SVGIG (reference sequence). The CDR3 consists of 13 residues. V lost 8 bases, J lost 5 bases, and 16 bases lay in between. CDR3 sequence reads: CARQRFGNNEQFF. The CDR3 DNA follows: TGTGCCCGGCAGCGGTTTGGAAACAATGAGCAGTTCTTC.

At least ten counts were recorded for this clonotype. The chain joins TRBV3-1 to TRBJ2-1, with no clear D. The CDR3 is made up of 16 amino acids. Trimming stripped 5 bases from V and 7 bases from J, with 21 bases between. In germline, CDR1 is LGHDT, CDR2 YNNKEL (reference sequence). The CDR3 DNA reads TGTGCCAGCAGCGTTCAGTTGGCTTCGGTTCGGAATGAGCAGTTCTTC. This gives the protein CASSVQLASVRNEQFF.

This clonotype was seen a handful of times. This chain links TRBV20-1 with TRBJ2-1; 7 bases are shared with TRBD2. The CDR3 sequence is 13 residues long. V gave up 3 bases and J gave up 3 bases; unmatched junction bases: 2. Germline CDR1 reads DFQATT; CDR2 reads SNEGSKA (reference sequence). Here the CDR3 reads CSARGGDYNEQFF. The CDR3 DNA sequence: TGCAGTGCTAGGGGGGGGGACTACAATGAGCAGTTCTTC.

This clonotype showed up just a few times. This rearrangement joins TRBV11-2 to TRBJ1-1; D remains unclear. The germline V gene encodes CDR1 SGHAT and CDR2 FQNNGV. Between the trimmed V and J ends, which lost 5 bases and 1 base, there was a span of 14 bases. The CDR3 extends over 15 amino acids. The CDR3 DNA is TGTGCCAGCAGCCAACGAGTTGCGGGGAACACTGAAGCTTTCTTT. Translation: CASSQRVAGNTEAFF.

There are many counts of this clonotype. J is TRBJ2-1 and V is TRBV30; D gene unclear. Germline assignment: CDR1 GTSNPN and CDR2 SVGIG (reference sequence). This CDR3 contains 14 residues. The V end lost 0 bases, the J end lost 9 bases, and 15 bases lay between the germline ends. The CDR3: CAWSVKGDIVEQFF. In DNA, the CDR3 is TGTGCCTGGAGTGTAAAGGGCGATATTGTTGAGCAGTTCTTC.

Notes on this clonotype: A clone one base away is much larger, so this may be a read error. The chain links TRBV30 to TRBJ2-5, with TRBD2 matching 8 bases. CDR1 and CDR2 from the germline V gene are GTSNPN and SVGIG (reference sequence). CDR3 length: 15 amino acids. CDR3 bases: TGTGCCCGGAGTCACCTGACTAGCGCCCAAGAGACCCAGTACTTC. Translated, it gives CARSHLTSAQETQYF.